Following are 25 T cell receptor beta chains from one sample sequenced in a study of CD8+CD57+ T cells in acquired aplastic anemia. Genomic DNA served as template for TCR beta VDJ and CDR3 profiling. TCRdb recomputed calls from the reads with MiXCR, one row per CDR3 protein. The sample carries 450,000 to 600,000 distinct CDR3 sequences, around 33% recorded once. Patients sequenced had flow cytometry evidence of CD8+CD57+ cell expansion. The sample comprised sorted CD4+, CD8+, or CD8+CD57+ T cells (not recorded which) from PBMCs. The receptors were sampled from a human donor with aplastic anemia.

The chain uses TRBV7-9 and TRBJ2-3, with TRBD1 as a possible D gene (6 bases). Germline CDR1 is SEHNR and CDR2 is FQNEAQ (reference sequence). This CDR3 has 13 amino acids. Trimming cost V 3 bases and J 6 bases, with 10 bases left between them. The CDR3 DNA reads as TGTGCCAGCAGCTTGGGGGCAGTGGATACGCAGTATTTT. This encodes CASSLGAVDTQYF.

The rearrangement links TRBV11-1 to TRBJ2-1; tentatively, D is TRBD2 (6 bases). There are 15 residues in the CDR3. V was cut by 7 bases and J by 7 bases, with 20 bases left in between. Germline V gene sequence: CDR1 SGHAT, CDR2 FQDESV (reference sequence). CDR3 sequence reads: CASTSRRASRNEQFF. The CDR3 bases are TGTGCCAGCACCTCGCGGAGGGCTAGTAGGAATGAGCAGTTCTTC. The full variable domain, completed using reference TRBV11-1 and TRBJ2-1, is EAEVAQSPRYKITEKSQAVAFWCDPISGHATLYWYRQILGQGPELLVQFQDESVVDDSQLPKDRFSAERLKGVDSTLKIQPAELGDSAMYLCASTSRRASRNEQFFGPGTRLTVL.

The rearrangement uses TRBV2 and TRBJ1-2; 10 bases line up with TRBD1. Germline V lookup: CDR1 SNHLY, CDR2 FYNNEI. Germline trimming cut 3 bases from V and 7 bases from J; bases unmatched to any gene: 5. The CDR3 is 14 residues long. DNA of the CDR3: TGTGCCAGCAGTGATACCGGGACAGGGGCTGGCTACACCTTC. This encodes CASSDTGTGAGYTF.

In regard to this clonotype: A read error is possible here, since a much larger clone lies one base away. DNA for the CDR3: TGTGCCAGCGGCGTAGCTGGGGGTAATGAGCAGTTCTTC. It codes for CASGVAGGNEQFF. V is TRBV9 and J is TRBJ2-1; D possibly matches TRBD1 or TRBD2 (5 bases each). CDR1 and CDR2 from the germline V gene are SGDLS and YYNGEE. This CDR3 is built from 13 residues.

This clonotype was seen a few times. This chain links TRBV5-1 with TRBJ1-1, with TRBD1 identical over 9 bases. From germline, CDR1 is SGHRS and CDR2 YFSETQ. The CDR3 loop spans 14 amino acids. Germline trimming cut 4 bases from V and 5 bases from J; bases unmatched to any gene: 6. The CDR3 loop is CASSLNRGRTEAFF. The CDR3 bases are TGCGCCAGCAGCCTAAACAGGGGGCGAACTGAAGCTTTCTTT.

This clonotype was observed many times. J is TRBJ2-1 and V is TRBV20-1, with a tentative D call TRBD2 (6 bases). Germline CDR1 reads DFQATT; CDR2 reads SNEGSKA (reference sequence). The CDR3 has 13 amino acids. V lost 3 bases, J lost 5 bases, and 11 bases lay in between. The chain's CDR3 is CSARVASDNEQFF. CDR3 bases: TGCAGTGCTAGGGTCGCTAGCGACAATGAGCAGTTCTTC.

V is TRBV6-5 and J is TRBJ1-2; TRBD1 agrees at 8 bases. V lost 2 bases and J lost 3; bases outside the gene matches: 2. CDR1 MNHEY and CDR2 SVGAGI come from the germline V gene. CDR3 length: 14 amino acids. In DNA, the CDR3 is TGTGCCAGCAGTTACAGGGGACAGGACTATGGCTACACCTTC. Translation gives CASSYRGQDYGYTF.

The table lists this clonotype with a few counts. The chain is built from TRBV9 and TRBJ1-3; D not resolved. Germline CDR1 and CDR2: SGDLS and YYNGEE. Trimming cost V 5 bases and J 0 bases, with 6 bases left between them. The CDR3 consists of 13 residues. CDR3 in DNA: TGTGCCAGCAGGGAAAACTCTGGAAACACCATATATTTT. Translation: CASRENSGNTIYF.

This clonotype was picked up many times. This chain uses TRBV15 with TRBJ1-1; 8 bases are a match to TRBD1. The CDR3 is 15 amino acids. With V trimmed by 5 bases and J by 4 bases, 9 bases remained unmatched. From germline, CDR1 is LNHNV and CDR2 YYDKDF (reference sequence). The CDR3, as DNA: TGTGCCACCAGCTTTGGCAGGGGGCGGGTCACTGAAGCTTTCTTT. Translating gives CATSFGRGRVTEAFF.

Only one count was recorded for this clonotype. It may be a read error: a sequence one base away is much more abundant. The chain uses TRBV20-1 and TRBJ2-7; D is perhaps TRBD1 or TRBD2 (5 bases each). This CDR3 is built from 13 residues. Germline assignment: CDR1 DFQATT and CDR2 SNEGSKA (reference sequence). The DNA of the CDR3 is TGCAGTGGCAGCCATCCGGGGACCTACGAGCAGTCCTTC. Its protein is CSGSHPGTYEQSF.

The sample holds one count of this clonotype. This may arise from a read error, as a much more abundant clone is one base away. V usage is TRBV10-1 and J usage is TRBJ2-5; 7 nucleotides line up with TRBD2. With 10 bases clipped from V and 3 bases from J, the junction kept 5 bases outside the gene matches. CDR1 and CDR2 (germline): WNHNN, SYGVQD (reference sequence). This CDR3 has 12 amino acids. CDR3 sequence reads: CAKKRGEETQYF. The CDR3 DNA reads TGCGCCAAAAAGCGGGGAGAAGAGACCCAGTACTTC.

This clonotype was picked up many times. The V gene is TRBV19, the J gene TRBJ1-5, with D hard to call. V was cut by 7 bases and J by 0 bases, with 13 bases left in between. CDR1 LNHDA and CDR2 SQIVND come from the germline V gene (reference sequence). The CDR3 runs to 15 residues. In DNA form, the CDR3 reads TGTGCCAGTACCCAAGGGTCAAATAGCAATCAGCCCCAGCATTTT. This gives the protein CASTQGSNSNQPQHF.

This clonotype showed up many times. The chain joins TRBV20-1 to TRBJ2-1; D is possibly TRBD1 (7 bases). The germline CDR1 and CDR2 sequences are DFQATT and SNEGSKA (reference sequence). The CDR3 runs 15 residues. V was pared by 1 base and J by 5 bases, with 15 bases between. The CDR3 sequence: CSARVAGQPHNEQFF. CDR3 DNA: TGCAGTGCTAGAGTCGCGGGACAGCCTCACAATGAGCAGTTCTTC.

This clonotype was detected many times. The rearrangement joins TRBV4-2 to TRBJ1-5, with a possible D match to TRBD1 (5 bases). Trimming pared 4 bases from V and 0 bases from J, leaving 13 bases between. The germline V gene encodes CDR1 LGHNA and CDR2 YNFKEQ. This CDR3 comprises 16 residues. CDR3 amino acids: CASSPDSGYSNQPQHF. The CDR3 DNA reads TGTGCCAGCAGCCCTGACAGCGGTTATAGCAATCAGCCCCAGCATTTT.

Notes on this clonotype: The CDR3 end shows no conserved phenylalanine or tryptophan, and so a read error is likely. No DNA is shown, since the ends of the CDR3 on it are uncertain; the CDR3 is the one TCRdb lists. This chain uses TRBV5-1 with TRBJ1-4; TRBD1 was called by the table and not checked on the DNA. The CDR3 has 11 residues if both end residues are counted. CDR1 is SGHRS and CDR2 is YFSETQ in the germline V gene. The CDR3 reads CASRRRQGEYY.

This clonotype was seen a few times. Here the CDR3 reads CASSLEGAGSTEAFF. The CDR3 nucleotides read TGCGCCAGCAGCTTGGAAGGGGCCGGGAGCACTGAAGCTTTCTTT. The chain is built from TRBV5-1 and TRBJ1-1, with D maybe TRBD1 (5 bases). The V gene lost 0 bases and the J gene lost 4 bases, with 13 bases spanning the gap. CDR1 is SGHRS, CDR2 YFSETQ, per germline. CDR3 length: 15 amino acids. The full variable domain, with the rest looked up from reference TRBV5-1 and TRBJ1-1, is KAGVTQTPRYLIKTRGQQVTLSCSPISGHRSVSWYQQTPGQGLQFLFEYFSETQRNKGNFPGRFSGRQFSNSRSEMNVSTLELGDSALYLCASSLEGAGSTEAFFGQGTRLTVV.

A few counts support this clonotype. The rearrangement uses TRBV7-2 and TRBJ2-7; D unresolved. This CDR3 comprises 15 residues. The germline V gene encodes CDR1 SGHTA and CDR2 FQGNSA. Deletions cut 5 bases from V and 0 bases from J, with 14 bases between. CDR3 protein: CASSPTGEPSYEQYF. CDR3 in DNA: TGTGCCAGCAGCCCGACGGGTGAACCCTCCTACGAGCAGTACTTC.

The sample holds many counts of this clonotype. This chain links TRBV11-3 with TRBJ2-7, with D perhaps TRBD1 (5 bases). The V and J ends lost 1 base and 3 bases respectively, with 13 bases between them. This CDR3 is 15 amino acids long. The germline V gene has CDR1 SGHNT and CDR2 YENEEA. CDR3 nucleotide sequence: TGTGCCAGCAGCTTAGGACAGATTTCGAACTACGAGCAGTACTTC. Residues: CASSLGQISNYEQYF.

This clonotype was recorded at least ten times. The V call is TRBV9, the J call TRBJ1-6; no firm D call. Germline CDR1 SGDLS, CDR2 YYNGEE. The V and J ends lost 0 bases and 2 bases respectively, with 12 bases between them. This CDR3 is built from 17 residues. CDR3 region: CASSVGEGRTYNSPLHF. The CDR3 bases are TGTGCCAGCAGCGTAGGGGAAGGCCGCACCTATAATTCACCCCTCCACTTT.

At least ten counts were recorded for this clonotype. This rearrangement joins TRBV9 to TRBJ1-1; D is uncertain. V gave up 0 bases and J gave up 4 bases, with 7 bases separating them. Germline-derived CDR1 and CDR2 are SGDLS and YYNGEE. The length of the CDR3 is 13 residues. The CDR3 sequence: CASSVEVSTEAFF. CDR3 nucleotide sequence: TGTGCCAGCAGCGTAGAGGTCAGCACTGAAGCTTTCTTT.

This clonotype was observed many times. The chain links TRBV7-9 to TRBJ1-2; D uncertain. This CDR3 contains 13 residues. V was pared by 1 base and J by 3 bases, with 6 bases between. Germline V gives CDR1 SEHNR, CDR2 FQNEAQ (reference sequence). CDR3 nucleotide sequence: TGTGCCAGCAGCTTAGATCCACACTATGGCTACACCTTC. It encodes CASSLDPHYGYTF.

The chain uses TRBV30 and TRBJ1-4; no firm D call. V lost 2 bases and J lost 8, with 15 bases in between. Germline values: CDR1 GTSNPN, CDR2 SVGIG (reference sequence). The CDR3 is made up of 14 amino acids. The CDR3 DNA follows: TGTGCCTGGAGTATGACTTCCGACGGGGAAAAACTGTTTTTT. Translation gives CAWSMTSDGEKLFF.

This clonotype was detected ten times or more. The V gene is TRBV6-1, the J gene TRBJ2-3; the D call may be TRBD1 or TRBD2 (5 bases each). The CDR3 covers 14 residues. V was trimmed by 11 bases and J by 2 bases, leaving 17 bases between them. Germline lookup yields CDR1 MNHNS and CDR2 SASEGT. This CDR3 is CAGRDASLTDTQYF. The CDR3 nucleotides are TGTGCCGGCCGGGACGCAAGCCTCACAGATACGCAGTATTTT.

CDR3 in amino acids: CASSLGDNNQPQHF. CDR3 sequence (DNA): TGTGCCAGCAGCTTAGGGGACAACAATCAGCCCCAGCATTTT. The gene calls are TRBV7-6 and TRBJ1-5, with a tentative D call TRBD1 (6 bases). Germline CDR1 is SGHVS and CDR2 is FNYEAQ. V was clipped by 1 base and J by 3 bases, with 7 bases between them. The CDR3 consists of 14 residues.

The V gene is TRBV5-4, the J gene TRBJ2-7; a possible D gene is TRBD1 (5 bases). Germline CDR1 reads SGHNT; CDR2 reads YYREEE (reference sequence). This CDR3 contains 14 residues. Trimming shortened V by 4 bases and J by 1 base, and 12 bases separated the two germline ends. In DNA, the CDR3 is TGTGCCAGCAGCATCGACTCAGGGTCCTACGAGCAGTACTTC. This encodes CASSIDSGSYEQYF.